This T cell receptor (beta chain) was observed in a study of T cells in Graves' hyperthyroidism and ophthalmopathy (dated by TCRdb to about 2019). About the study as a whole: Peripheral blood samples were taken at initial diagnosis, before any treatment was given. The roughly 94 discovery patients were randomly divided into training and test sets at a 7:3 ratio. The paper reports TCR Vbeta CDR3 sequencing of approximately 140 peripheral blood samples: around 41 ophthalmopathy, under 85 hyperthyroidism and about 17 progressor patients. Whether ophthalmopathy could be predicted prospectively was tested in an independent validation cohort made up of under 20 hyperthyroidism patients plus 17 patients who later progressed to ophthalmopathy. Thyroid tissue and blood T-cell repertoires from six Graves' hyperthyroidism patients were also compared in the study. After sampling, hyperthyroidism patients received methimazole starting at 30 mg daily, and ophthalmopathy patients received high-dose intravenous methylprednisolone. To identify TCR V-J signatures that set the groups apart, the researchers used a discovery cohort of 95 to 100 patients, made up of fewer than 50 with Graves' ophthalmopathy and 55 to 65 with stable Graves' hyperthyroidism. What the research found in general, with its limitations: A model built on a 13 V-J signature distinguished ophthalmopathy from stable hyperthyroidism, reaching 87.88% sensitivity and about 81% specificity in cross-validation and 80%/75% in testing. During validation, the model predicted progression to ophthalmopathy a median of roughly 7.1 months ahead of onset, with around 71% sensitivity and roughly 72% specificity. No statistical method was used to fix the sample size in advance, and group allocation was not hidden from the investigators. Most expanded thyroid clonotypes (frequency above 0.001) were also detected in blood, a finding suggesting that blood repertoires may reflect thyroid immune responses.

Ophthalmopathy patients had moderately to severely active disease, Clinical Activity Score of at least 3, NOSPECS grade of at least 4, and duration under 3 months. Exclusion was applied to patients with uncontrolled infections, other autoimmune diseases, pregnancy or lactation. Clinical symptoms, serum thyroxine and TRAb, thyroid ultrasound, and orbital computed tomography formed the basis for the diagnoses. PBMCs were isolated from 10 ml of fresh peripheral blood by Ficoll-Paque density gradient centrifugation. Total RNA was extracted using Trizol reagent, and RNA quality was assessed on an Agilent 2100 Bioanalyzer. Amplification of TCR beta CDR3 regions was carried out from RNA transcripts. A first-round RT-PCR of the TCR CDR3 used the HTBI primer set with the Qiagen OneStep RT-PCR kit. The libraries were constructed in a second round of multiplex PCR and then size-selected and purified. The libraries were sequenced on an Illumina HiSeq2000 using paired-end 100 bp reads. The study's own analysis went as follows. Raw data were processed with SOAPnuke, discarding reads with adapters, uncalled bases, mean Phred below 15, or no exact constant-primer or identifier match. High-quality paired reads were merged with COPE v1.2.5, and unique nucleotide sequences were defined as clonotypes. MiTCR v1.1 was used to align the clonotypes against IMGT TRBV, TRBD and TRBJ reference segments. The analysis was restricted to V-J combinations with a frequency above 0.0001, which together covered about 99% of the repertoires. A TCS score was defined as the ratio of F50 (clonal expansion) to E x V (chaos), with BLOSUM62-based TCRdist applied between CDR3 peptides within each V-J. Welch's t-statistics and random forest reduced roughly 530 V-J features to about 12, which were used in a naive Bayes classifier (R e1071). TCRdb reprocessed the public reads (quality trimming at Q25 with fastp, clone calling with MiXCR) and kept in-frame beta chains. Rows matching on CDR3 protein sequence are summarized as one entry with the most common DNA and genes. It is TCRdb's table, rather than the study itself, that gives the V and J calls and clone size. The sample profile shows 300,000 to 500,000 distinct CDR3 sequences; over 11% of them were found once. The ten biggest clones cover 28% of the sample.

Per the germline V gene, SGHVS is the CDR1 and FQNEAQ is the CDR2. Counted from cysteine to phenylalanine, this CDR3 has 10 amino acids. Kept here is only the CDR3 DNA, which spans 30 bases and is read in frame from base 1. V and J lose 5 bases and 5 bases, and a span of 4 bases separates them. For this clonotype: No antigen is known for it. No base-level quality is on record; no much larger clone is a single base apart.

The V gene is TRBV7-8 and the J gene is TRBJ2-7; there is no confident call for the D gene. Sequencing used blood. This clonotype was obtained from a man aged 45-65 years with Graves' ophthalmopathy. The nucleotides are TGTGCCAGCAGCGGGAACGAGCAGTACTTC. It encodes CASSGNEQYF.